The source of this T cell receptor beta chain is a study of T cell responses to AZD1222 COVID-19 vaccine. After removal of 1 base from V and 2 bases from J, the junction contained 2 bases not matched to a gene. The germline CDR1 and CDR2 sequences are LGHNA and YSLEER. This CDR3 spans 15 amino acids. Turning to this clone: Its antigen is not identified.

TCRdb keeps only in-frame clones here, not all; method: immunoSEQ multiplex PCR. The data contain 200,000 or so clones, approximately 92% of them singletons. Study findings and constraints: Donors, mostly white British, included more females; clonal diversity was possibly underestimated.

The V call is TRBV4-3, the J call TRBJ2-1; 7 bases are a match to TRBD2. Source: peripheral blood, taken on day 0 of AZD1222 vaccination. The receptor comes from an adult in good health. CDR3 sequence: CASSQASGAYNEQFF. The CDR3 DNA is TGCGCCAGCAGCCAAGCAAGCGGGGCCTACAATGAGCAGTTCTTC.